This is a list of T cell receptor beta chains from one sample in a study of T cell responses to AZD1222 COVID-19 vaccine. Assay: immunoSEQ multiplex PCR; the TCRdb copy retains only in-frame clones and omits some. The profile shows about 120,000 clones, around 90% of them singletons. Here the sequenced sample was peripheral blood, taken 28 days after the second AZD1222 dose. The source of these receptors is an adult who received the AZD1222 COVID-19 vaccine. CDR3s include the opening cysteine and the closing phenylalanine or tryptophan. Fields, in order: J gene, clone size, V gene, CDR3 protein. The listing skips clone size in some rows; elsewhere it reads once, few, many or a size class.

j_call: TRBJ1-2; clone_size: -; v_call: TRBV28; cdr3_aa: CASSLGQVGANYGYTF
j_call: TRBJ1-1; clone_size: -; v_call: TRBV2; cdr3_aa: CAGGEGQMNTEAFF
j_call: TRBJ2-1; clone_size: once; v_call: TRBV20-1; cdr3_aa: CSASLLAGVNEQFF
j_call: TRBJ2-3; clone_size: -; v_call: TRBV4-3; cdr3_aa: CASSQDVAGGLDTQYF
j_call: TRBJ1-1; clone_size: -; v_call: TRBV5-1; cdr3_aa: CASSWGQGNTEAFF
j_call: TRBJ1-2; clone_size: -; v_call: TRBV6-5; cdr3_aa: CASSPGGSYGYTF
j_call: TRBJ2-7; clone_size: -; v_call: TRBV20-1; cdr3_aa: CSASGPPIYEQYF
j_call: TRBJ2-1; clone_size: -; v_call: TRBV4-1; cdr3_aa: CASSQVGLISYNEQFF
j_call: TRBJ2-3; clone_size: -; v_call: TRBV11-2; cdr3_aa: CASSLDRGGPDTQYF
j_call: TRBJ1-6; clone_size: -; v_call: TRBV2; cdr3_aa: CASSVNNNSPLHF
j_call: TRBJ2-7; clone_size: -; v_call: TRBV6-2/TRBV6-3; cdr3_aa: CASSLNIPYEQYF
j_call: TRBJ2-3; clone_size: -; v_call: TRBV6-5; cdr3_aa: CASRPQGTSTDTQYF
j_call: TRBJ2-3; clone_size: -; v_call: TRBV10-3; cdr3_aa: CAISSGQNTDTQYF
j_call: TRBJ1-4; clone_size: -; v_call: TRBV27; cdr3_aa: CASRRGGSTNEKLFF
j_call: TRBJ2-3; clone_size: -; v_call: TRBV24-1; cdr3_aa: CATSDLLLGGTDTQYF
j_call: TRBJ2-7; clone_size: -; v_call: TRBV29-1; cdr3_aa: CSVVDSLIYEQYF
j_call: TRBJ1-1; clone_size: -; v_call: TRBV7-3; cdr3_aa: CASSPSPDSLGAFF
j_call: TRBJ1-1; clone_size: -; v_call: TRBV7-2; cdr3_aa: CASSLVQIGATEAFF
j_call: TRBJ1-1; clone_size: -; v_call: TRBV21-1; cdr3_aa: CASSPRGAWGTEAFF
j_call: TRBJ2-7; clone_size: once; v_call: TRBV6-5; cdr3_aa: CASSTDREPFYEQYF
j_call: TRBJ2-7; clone_size: once; v_call: TRBV4-3; cdr3_aa: CASSRQISYEQYF
j_call: TRBJ2-7; clone_size: -; v_call: TRBV6-5; cdr3_aa: CASSYSRSREHEQYF
j_call: TRBJ1-2; clone_size: -; v_call: TRBV6-6; cdr3_aa: CASSLSQGFYGYTF
j_call: TRBJ1-2; clone_size: -; v_call: TRBV5-1; cdr3_aa: CASSVPGTGGLGYTF
j_call: TRBJ2-5; clone_size: -; v_call: TRBV19; cdr3_aa: CASIQGETQYF